This is a list of T cell receptor beta chains from one sample in a study of blood T cells in healthy people across ages. TCRdb passed the 5' RACE reads through MiXCR, listing each CDR3 protein once. The table records 1.5 million to 2 million distinct CDR3 sequences, 28% of them present only once. The sequenced sample was blood. All receptors come from a woman younger than 45 in good health. CDR3s include the opening cysteine and the closing phenylalanine or tryptophan. The D gene is left open where the match is weak. The size field is filled for only some rows; it gives once, few, many or a size class.

clone size	D gene	V gene	J gene	CDR3 DNA	CDR3 protein
few	.	TRBV10-3	TRBJ2-1	TGTGCCATCAGTGTTCGGCTCCAAAAAGGAAACGAGCAGTTCTTC	CAISVRLQKGNEQFF
.	.	TRBV2	TRBJ1-2	TGTGCCAGCCCCCCGGGGGCAGGATCCTACGACTATGGCTACACCTTC	CASPPGAGSYDYGYTF
few	TRBD1	TRBV6-6	TRBJ1-2	TGTGCCAGCAGTTTGGCCCTCAGGGGGCAACCCGGTGGCTACACCTTC	CASSLALRGQPGGYTF
.	.	TRBV7-2	TRBJ2-7	TGTGCCAGCAGCTTAGATTCGCGAAACTACGAGCAGTACTTC	CASSLDSRNYEQYF
.	TRBD2	TRBV6-6	TRBJ2-1	TGTGCCAGCAACCGAAGGGGACTATACAATGAGCAGTTCTTC	CASNRRGLYNEQFF
few	.	TRBV20-1	TRBJ1-2	TGCAGTGCTAGAGGGGATCCATATGGCCACACCTTC	CSARGDPYGHTF
many	.	TRBV29-1	TRBJ2-6	TGCAGCGTTGAGGCAGCACGCTCTGGGGCCAACGTCCTGACTTTC	CSVEAARSGANVLTF
.	TRBD1	TRBV29-1	TRBJ2-7	TGCAGCGACGACAGGGGGCGCGACGAGCAGTACTTC	CSDDRGRDEQYF
.	TRBD2	TRBV5-1	TRBJ2-6	TGCGCCAGCAGCCTCATTCCTAGCGGGAGATCCGGGGCCAACGTCCTGACTTTC	CASSLIPSGRSGANVLTF
.	.	TRBV13	TRBJ2-1	TGTGCCAGCAGCTTAGGCCGCTCCCTTTCTGAGCAGTTCTTC	CASSLGRSLSEQFF
few	.	TRBV2	TRBJ1-1	TGTGCCAGCAGCGCTTTGGATGAAACTGAAGCTTTCTTT	CASSALDETEAFF
once	.	TRBV15	TRBJ2-1	TGTGCCACCAGCAGCTCGGTAGGAAAAAACAATGAGCAGTTCTTC	CATSSSVGKNNEQFF
.	TRBD1	TRBV7-6	TRBJ2-2	TGTGCCAGCAGCCCAACAGGGGTCGGGTTCACCGGGGAGCTGTTTTTT	CASSPTGVGFTGELFF
.	.	TRBV24-1	TRBJ2-2	TGTGCCACCAGTGCCCTGTCAGGAGCGAACACCGGGGAGCTGTTTTTT	CATSALSGANTGELFF